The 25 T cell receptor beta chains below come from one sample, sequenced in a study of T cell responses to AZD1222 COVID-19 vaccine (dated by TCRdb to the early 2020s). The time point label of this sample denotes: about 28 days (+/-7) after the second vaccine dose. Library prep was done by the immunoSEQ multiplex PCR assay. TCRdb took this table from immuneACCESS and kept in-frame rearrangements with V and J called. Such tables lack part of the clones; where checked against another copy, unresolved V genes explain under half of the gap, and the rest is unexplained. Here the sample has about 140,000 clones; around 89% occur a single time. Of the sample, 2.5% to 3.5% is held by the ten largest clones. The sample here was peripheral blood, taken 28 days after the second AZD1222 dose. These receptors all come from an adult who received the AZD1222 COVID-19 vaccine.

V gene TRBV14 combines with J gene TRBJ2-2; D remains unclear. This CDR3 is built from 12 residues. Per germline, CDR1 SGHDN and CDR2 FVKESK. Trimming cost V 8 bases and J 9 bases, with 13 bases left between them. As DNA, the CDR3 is TGTGCCAGCGTACCTAGTCTCTGGGAGCTGTTTTTT. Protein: CASVPSLWELFF.

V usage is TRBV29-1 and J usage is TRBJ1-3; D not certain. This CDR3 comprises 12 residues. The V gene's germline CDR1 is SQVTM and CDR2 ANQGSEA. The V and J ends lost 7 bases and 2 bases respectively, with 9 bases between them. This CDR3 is CSATEAGNTIYF. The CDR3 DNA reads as TGCAGCGCAACGGAAGCTGGAAACACCATATATTTT.

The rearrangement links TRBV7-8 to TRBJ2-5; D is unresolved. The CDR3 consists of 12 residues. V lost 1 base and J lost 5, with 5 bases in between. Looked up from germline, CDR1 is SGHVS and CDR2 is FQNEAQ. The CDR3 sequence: CASSLVFETQYF. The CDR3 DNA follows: TGTGCCAGCAGCTTAGTTTTCGAGACCCAGTACTTC.

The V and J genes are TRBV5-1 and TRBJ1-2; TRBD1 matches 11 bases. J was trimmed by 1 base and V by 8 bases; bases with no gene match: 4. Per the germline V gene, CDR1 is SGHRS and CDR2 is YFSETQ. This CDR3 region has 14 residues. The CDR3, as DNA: TGCGCCAGTGGACAGGGGGCGGTTAACTATGGCTACACCTTC. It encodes CASGQGAVNYGYTF.

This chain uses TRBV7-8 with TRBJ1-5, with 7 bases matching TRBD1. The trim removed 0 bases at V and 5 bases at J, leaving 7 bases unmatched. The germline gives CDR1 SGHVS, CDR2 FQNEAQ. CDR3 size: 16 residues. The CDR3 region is CASSLAGGGPDQPQHF. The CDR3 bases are TGTGCCAGCAGCTTAGCGGGAGGGGGCCCTGATCAGCCCCAGCATTTT.

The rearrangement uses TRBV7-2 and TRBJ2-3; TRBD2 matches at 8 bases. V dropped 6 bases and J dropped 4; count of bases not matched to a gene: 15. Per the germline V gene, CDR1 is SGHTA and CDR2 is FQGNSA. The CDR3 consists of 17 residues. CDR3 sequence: CASRPIPRGGRADTQYF. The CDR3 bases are TGTGCCAGCAGACCAATACCCCGGGGGGGCCGTGCAGATACGCAGTATTTT.

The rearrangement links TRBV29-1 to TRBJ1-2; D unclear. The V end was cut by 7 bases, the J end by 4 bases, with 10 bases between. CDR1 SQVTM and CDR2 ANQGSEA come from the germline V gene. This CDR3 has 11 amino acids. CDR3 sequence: CSGSGSYGYTF. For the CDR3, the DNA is TGCAGCGGCTCGGGCAGCTATGGCTACACCTTC.

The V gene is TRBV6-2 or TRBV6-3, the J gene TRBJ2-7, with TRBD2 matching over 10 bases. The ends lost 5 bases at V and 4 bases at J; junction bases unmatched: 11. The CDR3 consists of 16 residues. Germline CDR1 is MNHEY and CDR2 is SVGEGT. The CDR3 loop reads CASSPPRAGGPYEQYF. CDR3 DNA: TGTGCCAGCAGTCCCCCCCGAGCGGGGGGGCCTTACGAGCAGTACTTC.

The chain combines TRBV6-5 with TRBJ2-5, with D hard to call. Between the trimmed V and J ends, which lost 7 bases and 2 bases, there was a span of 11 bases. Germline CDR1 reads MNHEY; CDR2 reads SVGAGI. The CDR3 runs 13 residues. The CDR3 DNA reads TGTGCCAGCAAGGGCGGCGCTCAAGAGACCCAGTACTTC. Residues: CASKGGAQETQYF.

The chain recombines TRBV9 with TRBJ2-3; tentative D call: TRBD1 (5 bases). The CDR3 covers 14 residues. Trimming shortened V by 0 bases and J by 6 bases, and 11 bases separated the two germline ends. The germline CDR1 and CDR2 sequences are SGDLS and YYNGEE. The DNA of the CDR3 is TGTGCCAGCAGCGTAGCTGGCAGGGCGGATACGCAGTATTTT. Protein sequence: CASSVAGRADTQYF.

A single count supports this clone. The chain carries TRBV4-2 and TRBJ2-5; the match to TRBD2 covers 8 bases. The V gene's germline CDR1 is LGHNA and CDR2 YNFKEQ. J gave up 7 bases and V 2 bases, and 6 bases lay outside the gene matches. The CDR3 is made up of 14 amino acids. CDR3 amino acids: CASSQSGTSGTQYF. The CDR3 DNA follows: TGTGCCAGCAGCCAATCCGGGACTAGTGGGACCCAGTACTTC.

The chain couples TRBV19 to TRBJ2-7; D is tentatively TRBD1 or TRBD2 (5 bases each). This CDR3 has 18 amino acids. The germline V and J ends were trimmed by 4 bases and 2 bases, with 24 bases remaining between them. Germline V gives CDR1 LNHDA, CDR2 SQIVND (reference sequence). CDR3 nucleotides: TGTGCCAGTAGTAAAAAAGGGACCTTCTCCGCCGAGGCCTACGAGCAGTACTTC. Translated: CASSKKGTFSAEAYEQYF.

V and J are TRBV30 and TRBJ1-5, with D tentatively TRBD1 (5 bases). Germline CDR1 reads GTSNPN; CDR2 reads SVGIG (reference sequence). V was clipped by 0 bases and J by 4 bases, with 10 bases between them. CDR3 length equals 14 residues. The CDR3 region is CAWSVIQGNQPQHF. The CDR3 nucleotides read TGTGCCTGGAGTGTAATCCAGGGAAATCAGCCCCAGCATTTT.

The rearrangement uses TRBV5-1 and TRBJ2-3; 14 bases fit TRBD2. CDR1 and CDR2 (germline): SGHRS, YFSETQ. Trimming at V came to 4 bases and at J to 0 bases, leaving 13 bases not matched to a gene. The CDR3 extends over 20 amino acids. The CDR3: CASSLRPWTSGGSSTDTQYF. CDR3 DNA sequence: TGCGCCAGCAGCCTCCGACCCTGGACTAGCGGGGGGTCTAGCACAGATACGCAGTATTTT.

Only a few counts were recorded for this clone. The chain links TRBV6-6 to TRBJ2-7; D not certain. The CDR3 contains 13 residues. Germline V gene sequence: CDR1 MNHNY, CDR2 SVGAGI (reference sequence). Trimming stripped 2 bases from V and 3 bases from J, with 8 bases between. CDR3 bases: TGTGCCAGCAGTTACGGTATCATCTACGAGCAGTACTTC. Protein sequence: CASSYGIIYEQYF.

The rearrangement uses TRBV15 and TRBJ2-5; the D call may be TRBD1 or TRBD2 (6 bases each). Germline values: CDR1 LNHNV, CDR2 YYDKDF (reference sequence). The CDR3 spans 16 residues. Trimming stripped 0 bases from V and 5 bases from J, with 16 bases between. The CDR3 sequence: CATSRDQLGAGETQYF. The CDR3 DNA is TGTGCCACCAGCAGAGATCAGCTGGGGGCGGGGGAGACCCAGTACTTC.

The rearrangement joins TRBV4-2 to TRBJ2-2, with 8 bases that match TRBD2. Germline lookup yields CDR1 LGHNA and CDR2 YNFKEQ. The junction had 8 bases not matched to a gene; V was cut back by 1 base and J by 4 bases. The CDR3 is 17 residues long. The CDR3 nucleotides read TGTGCCAGCAGCCAAGCCGGGACTAGGGGGGGCACCGGGGAGCTGTTTTTT. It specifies CASSQAGTRGGTGELFF.

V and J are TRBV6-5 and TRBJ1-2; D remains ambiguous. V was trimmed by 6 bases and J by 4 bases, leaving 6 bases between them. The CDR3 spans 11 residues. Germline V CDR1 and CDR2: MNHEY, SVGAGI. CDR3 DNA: TGTGCCAGCAGACACGGCTATGGCTACACCTTC. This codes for CASRHGYGYTF.

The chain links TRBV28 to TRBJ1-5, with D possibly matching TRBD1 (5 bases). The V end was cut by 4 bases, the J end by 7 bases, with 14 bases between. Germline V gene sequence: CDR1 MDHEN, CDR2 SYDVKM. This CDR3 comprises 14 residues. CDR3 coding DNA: TGTGCCAGCAGTTGGGGTGGGGCTTCGCAGCCCCAGCATTTT. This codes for CASSWGGASQPQHF.

The DNA of the CDR3 is TGTGCCACCAGCAGGGAGGGGGGTATCTACGAGCAGTACTTC. Translation: CATSREGGIYEQYF. This chain connects TRBV15 to TRBJ2-7; D may match TRBD1 or TRBD2 (6 bases each). Looked up from germline, CDR1 is LNHNV and CDR2 is YYDKDF (reference sequence). V gave up 3 bases and J gave up 3 bases, with 12 bases separating them. There are 14 residues in the CDR3.

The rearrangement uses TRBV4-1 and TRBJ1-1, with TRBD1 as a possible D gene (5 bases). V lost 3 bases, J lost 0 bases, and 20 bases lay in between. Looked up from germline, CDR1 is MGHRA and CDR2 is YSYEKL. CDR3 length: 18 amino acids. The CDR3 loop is CASSHLPESGVVNTEAFF. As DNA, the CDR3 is TGCGCCAGCAGCCACTTACCGGAATCGGGGGTGGTGAACACTGAAGCTTTCTTT.

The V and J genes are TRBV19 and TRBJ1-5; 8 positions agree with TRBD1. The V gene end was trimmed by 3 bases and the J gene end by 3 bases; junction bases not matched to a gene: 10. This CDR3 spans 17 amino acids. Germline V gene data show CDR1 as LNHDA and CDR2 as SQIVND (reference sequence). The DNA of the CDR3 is TGTGCCAGTAGTATGAACAGGGGGTCGGTCAACAATCAGCCCCAGCATTTT. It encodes CASSMNRGSVNNQPQHF.

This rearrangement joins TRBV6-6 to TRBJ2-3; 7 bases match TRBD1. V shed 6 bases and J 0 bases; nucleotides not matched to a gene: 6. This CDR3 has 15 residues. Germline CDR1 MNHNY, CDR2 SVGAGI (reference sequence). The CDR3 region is CASSARGQSTDTQYF. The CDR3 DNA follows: TGTGCCAGCAGCGCCCGGGGACAGAGCACAGATACGCAGTATTTT.

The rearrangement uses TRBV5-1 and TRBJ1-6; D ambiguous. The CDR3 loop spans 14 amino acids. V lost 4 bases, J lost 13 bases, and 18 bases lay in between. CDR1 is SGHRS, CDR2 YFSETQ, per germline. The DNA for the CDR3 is TGCGCCAGCAGCCCCGGAGGATCCTCTTTTCCCCTCCACTTT. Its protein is CASSPGGSSFPLHF.

The CDR3 loop reads CAISESKTSGGTLGEQYF. CDR3 in DNA: TGTGCCATCAGTGAGTCGAAGACTAGCGGGGGGACTTTGGGCGAGCAGTACTTC. This chain uses TRBV10-3 with TRBJ2-7; the match to TRBD2 covers 13 bases. The V gene end was trimmed by 0 bases and the J gene end by 6 bases; junction bases not matched to a gene: 11. The CDR3 contains 18 residues. Germline CDR1 and CDR2: ENHRY and SYGVKD.